This T cell receptor beta chain was identified during a study of control samples from healthy donors and cancer patients. Assay used: immunoSEQ multiplex PCR; TCRdb lists only in-frame clones, some missing. The sample carries about 120,000 clones, about 91% recorded once. V was pared by 6 bases and J by 5 bases, with 8 bases between. The CDR3 has 12 amino acids. This chain joins TRBV12-3 or TRBV12-4 and TRBJ1-5, with D possibly TRBD1 on 5 matching bases. This clonotype was sampled from a man aged 35 to 55 in good health. The sample comprised blood. CDR3 DNA sequence: TGTGCCAGCAGGCGGGGGGATCAGCCCCAGCATTTT. Residues: CASRRGDQPQHF.